Listed below are T cell receptor beta chains from one sample, sequenced in a study of cytomegalovirus exposure and HLA in healthy donors. This table comes from immunoSEQ multiplex PCR, and its TCRdb copy is limited to in-frame clones, with some not included. The table has 160,000 or so clones, 70% to 80% seen once. The specimen sequenced was PBMCs. The receptors derive from a male donor in good health and CMV-seronegative. The CDR3 runs from the conserved cysteine through the conserved F or W. Each record gives: V gene, D gene, J gene, clone size, CDR3 protein, CDR3 DNA. The D gene is left open where the match is weak. The size field is filled for only some rows; it gives once, few, many or a size class.

>TRBV7-6|TRBD1|TRBJ2-2|once
CASRDRVTGELFF
TGTGCCAGCAGGGACAGGGTTACTGGGGAGCTGTTTTTT
>TRBV7-3|TRBD2|TRBJ2-3|NA
CASSPYSGGNTQYF
TGTGCCAGCAGCCCCTATAGCGGGGGCAATACGCAGTATTTT
>TRBV28|TRBD1|TRBJ2-7|NA
CASNLQGWYEQYF
TGTGCCAGCAATTTACAGGGGTGGTACGAGCAGTACTTC
>TRBV10-3|TRBD1|TRBJ2-7|NA
CASSGTGNDEQYF
TGTGCCAGCTCCGGGACAGGGAACGACGAGCAGTACTTC
>TRBV4-3|NA|TRBJ1-2|NA
CASSQGALNYGYTF
TGCGCCAGCAGCCAAGGGGCCCTTAACTATGGCTACACCTTC
>TRBV9|TRBD2|TRBJ2-2|many
CASSARTSSGGAGELFF
TGTGCCAGCAGCGCACGAACCTCTAGCGGGGGGGCCGGGGAGCTGTTTTTT
>TRBV7-6|TRBD2|TRBJ2-2|few
CASSFSTSGGRTGELFF
TGTGCCAGCAGCTTTTCGACTAGCGGGGGTCGTACCGGGGAGCTGTTTTTT
>TRBV4-3|TRBD2|TRBJ2-5|NA
CASSQSDPLAGGKETQYF
TGCGCCAGCAGCCAATCAGACCCCCTAGCGGGAGGTAAGGAGACCCAGTACTTC
>TRBV28|TRBD1|TRBJ1-2|NA
CASSLYRLGQESSYTF
TGTGCCAGCAGTTTATATAGGCTGGGACAGGAGTCTAGCTACACCTTC
>TRBV6-1|NA|TRBJ1-5|NA
CASSLLGGNQPQHF
TGTGCCAGCAGCCTCTTGGGAGGCAATCAGCCCCAGCATTTT
>TRBV18|NA|TRBJ2-1|NA
CASSPLPRDEQFF
TGTGCCAGCTCACCACTCCCGCGGGATGAGCAGTTCTTC
>TRBV5-6|NA|TRBJ2-7|NA
CASSLTVSYEQYF
TGTGCCAGCAGCTTGACGGTCTCCTACGAGCAGTACTTC
>TRBV27|TRBD1|TRBJ1-4|NA
CASSIYRGNEKLFF
TGTGCCAGCAGTATATACAGGGGTAATGAAAAACTGTTTTTT
>TRBV6-5|TRBD2|TRBJ2-7|NA
CASSHGREPYYEQYF
TGTGCCAGCAGCCACGGGAGGGAACCCTACTACGAGCAGTACTTC
>TRBV13|NA|TRBJ1-2|NA
CASSLAIGSYTF
TGTGCCAGCAGCTTAGCAATCGGGAGCTACACCTTC
>TRBV18|TRBD1|TRBJ2-7|NA
CASSPMDRVGEQYF
TGTGCCAGCTCACCGATGGACAGGGTAGGCGAGCAGTACTTC
>TRBV6-5|TRBD1|TRBJ1-3|NA
CASGPDRALGNTIYF
TGTGCCAGCGGACCGGACAGGGCCCTTGGAAACACCATATATTTT
>TRBV15|TRBD1|TRBJ2-1|NA
CATSRTPGGWKFF
TGTGCCACCAGCAGAACCCCAGGGGGCTGGAAGTTCTTC
>TRBV19|NA|TRBJ1-3|NA
CASSIGGSGNTIYF
TGTGCCAGTAGTATAGGAGGATCTGGAAACACCATATATTTT
>TRBV5-1|TRBD2|TRBJ2-2|NA
CASSLTSGWTGELFF
TGCGCCAGCAGCTTGACTAGCGGGTGGACCGGGGAGCTGTTTTTT
>TRBV6-1|NA|TRBJ1-2|NA
CASSRQEIYGYTF
TGTGCCAGCAGTAGACAGGAGATTTATGGCTACACCTTC
>TRBV11-1|TRBD1|TRBJ1-6|few
CASSLLGTGDSPLHF
TGTGCCAGCAGTCTACTTGGGACAGGGGATTCACCCCTCCACTTT
>TRBV4-3|NA|TRBJ2-1|NA
CASSQEVGERRFF
TGCGCCAGCAGCCAAGAAGTCGGAGAGAGACGTTTCTTC
>TRBV7-9|NA|TRBJ1-1|few
CASSPIGDTEAFF
TGTGCCAGCAGCCCAATAGGGGACACTGAAGCTTTCTTT
>TRBV5-3|TRBD2|TRBJ2-3|NA
CARSISGSTDTQYF
TGTGCCAGAAGCATTAGCGGGAGTACAGATACGCAGTATTTT
>TRBV11-2|TRBD1|TRBJ2-7|NA
CASSLDLGRGRVGEQYF
TGTGCCAGCAGCTTAGATCTTGGCAGGGGGCGAGTGGGCGAGCAGTACTTC
>TRBV13|NA|TRBJ2-1|NA
CASSFGGLSYNEQFF
TGTGCCAGCAGCTTCGGGGGGCTCTCCTACAATGAGCAGTTCTTC
>TRBV28|NA|TRBJ1-2|NA
CASRPPGSNYGYTF
TGTGCCAGCAGACCTCCAGGGTCAAACTATGGCTACACCTTC
>TRBV30|NA|TRBJ1-1|NA
CAWSVTGGTEAFF
TGTGCCTGGAGTGTAACTGGGGGGACTGAAGCTTTCTTT
>TRBV7-8|TRBD1|TRBJ1-2|NA
CASSPGTGGNYGYTF
TGTGCCAGCAGCCCTGGGACAGGGGGCAACTATGGCTACACCTTC
>TRBV7-6|TRBD1|TRBJ1-3|once
CASSPGQGRGNTIYF
TGTGCCAGCAGCCCCGGACAGGGCCGGGGAAACACCATATATTTT
>TRBV19|NA|TRBJ2-5|NA
CATDFRLWTQYF
TGTGCCACCGATTTTCGACTGTGGACCCAGTACTTC
>TRBV5-6|NA|TRBJ2-1|NA
CASSSGTHNEQFF
TGTGCCAGCAGCTCCGGGACTCACAATGAGCAGTTCTTC
>TRBV15|TRBD1|TRBJ1-2|few
CATVGTGDLRNYGYTF
TGTGCCACCGTCGGGACAGGGGATCTCCGCAACTATGGCTACACCTTC
>TRBV7-2|TRBD1|TRBJ1-2|NA
CASSLVGQGNYGYTF
TGTGCCAGCAGCTTAGTGGGACAGGGGAACTATGGCTACACCTTC
>TRBV6-1|NA|TRBJ2-7|NA
CASSELSLLTNEQYF
TGTGCCAGCAGTGAACTGTCCCTCCTTACAAACGAGCAGTACTTC
>TRBV10-3|TRBD1|TRBJ2-7|NA
CAISGSGTEFSYEQYF
TGTGCCATCAGTGGGAGTGGGACAGAGTTTTCCTACGAGCAGTACTTC
>TRBV7-9|NA|TRBJ1-3|NA
CASSPDTLSSGNTIYF
TGTGCCAGCAGCCCGGACACGCTCAGCTCTGGAAACACCATATATTTT
>TRBV9|NA|TRBJ2-5|NA
CASSVAVGHETQYF
TGTGCCAGCAGCGTAGCGGTGGGGCATGAGACCCAGTACTTC
>TRBV7-2|TRBD1|TRBJ1-2|NA
CASSTTPGQGIDGYTF
TGTGCCAGCAGCACTACCCCGGGACAGGGAATCGATGGCTACACCTTC
>TRBV6-1|TRBD1|TRBJ2-6|few
CASVTGAGANVLTF
TGTGCCAGCGTCACAGGGGCTGGGGCCAACGTCCTGACTTTC
>TRBV11-1|TRBD1|TRBJ1-1|NA
CASSSQGDTEAFF
TGTGCCAGCAGTTCACAGGGGGACACTGAAGCTTTCTTT
>TRBV27|NA|TRBJ1-1|NA
CASSLSAKNTEAFF
TGTGCCAGCAGTTTATCGGCCAAGAACACTGAAGCTTTCTTT
>TRBV30|NA|TRBJ2-3|NA
CAWRERRDVTDTQYF
TGTGCCTGGAGAGAGAGGAGGGACGTCACAGATACGCAGTATTTT
>TRBV10-3|TRBD1|TRBJ1-2|NA
CAISPTGQGTYGYTF
TGTGCCATCAGTCCAACGGGACAGGGGACCTATGGCTACACCTTC
>TRBV7-9|NA|TRBJ2-7|NA
CASSDYPDHYEQYF
TGTGCCAGCAGCGACTACCCCGACCACTACGAGCAGTACTTC
>TRBV9|NA|TRBJ2-2|NA
CASKPGGLPGELFF
TGTGCCAGTAAGCCTGGGGGCCTACCCGGGGAGCTGTTTTTT
>TRBV7-3|NA|TRBJ2-1|NA
CASSLRAGEYNEQFF
TGTGCCAGCAGCTTAAGGGCAGGGGAGTACAATGAGCAGTTCTTC
>TRBV5-4|TRBD2|TRBJ2-7|few
CASSFYLRASGVTYEQYF
TGTGCCAGCAGCTTTTACCTTAGGGCTAGCGGGGTCACCTACGAGCAGTACTTC
>TRBV5-1|NA|TRBJ1-3|few
CASSSAEGSGNTIYF
TGCGCCAGCAGCTCCGCTGAGGGCTCTGGAAACACCATATATTTT
>TRBV29-1|NA|TRBJ1-1|NA
CSDSTGFGAFF
TGCAGCGACTCCACAGGGTTTGGAGCTTTCTTT
>TRBV2|TRBD1|TRBJ1-4|few
CASRARQGIYEKLFF
TGTGCCAGCAGGGCAAGACAGGGGATCTATGAAAAACTGTTTTTT
>TRBV5-5|NA|TRBJ2-5|NA
CASSFRDAKETQYF
TGTGCCAGCAGCTTCCGGGATGCTAAAGAGACCCAGTACTTC
>TRBV10-3|NA|TRBJ2-1|NA
CAIRKPNGDNEQFF
TGTGCCATCAGGAAACCAAACGGAGACAATGAGCAGTTCTTC
>TRBV6-6|NA|TRBJ1-1|NA
CATKAGNTEAFF
TGTGCCACCAAGGCAGGAAATACTGAAGCTTTCTTT
>TRBV19|NA|TRBJ2-5|NA
CASSKQGQETQYF
TGTGCCAGTAGTAAGCAGGGTCAAGAGACCCAGTACTTC
>TRBV7-9|NA|TRBJ1-6|once
CASSLVSVDSPLHF
TGTGCCAGCAGCTTAGTTAGCGTGGACTCACCCCTCCACTTT
>TRBV10-3|TRBD1|TRBJ2-5|NA
CAISPSSRGPRETQYF
TGTGCCATCAGTCCCTCTTCCAGGGGGCCGAGGGAGACCCAGTACTTC
>TRBV7-8|NA|TRBJ2-3|NA
CASIHEFRGNADTQYF
TGTGCCAGCATCCATGAATTCCGGGGGAACGCGGATACGCAGTATTTT